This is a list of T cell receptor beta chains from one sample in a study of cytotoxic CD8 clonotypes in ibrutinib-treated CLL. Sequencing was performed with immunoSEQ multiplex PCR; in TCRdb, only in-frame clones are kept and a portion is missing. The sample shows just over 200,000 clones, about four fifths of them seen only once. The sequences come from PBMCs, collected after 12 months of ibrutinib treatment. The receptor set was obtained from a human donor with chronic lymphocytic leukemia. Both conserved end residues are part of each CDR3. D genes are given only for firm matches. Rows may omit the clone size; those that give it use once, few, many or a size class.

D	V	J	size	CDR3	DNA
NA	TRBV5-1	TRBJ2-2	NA	CASSPTPTGDTGELFF	TGCGCCAGCAGCCCTACACCAACAGGAGATACCGGGGAGCTGTTTTTT
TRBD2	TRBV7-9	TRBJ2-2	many	CASRGGLAVPQNTGELFF	TGTGCCAGCAGGGGGGGACTAGCGGTCCCACAAAACACCGGGGAGCTGTTTTTT
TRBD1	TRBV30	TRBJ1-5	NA	CAWSSQGGKEPQHF	TGTGCCTGGAGTTCACAGGGGGGGAAGGAGCCCCAGCATTTT
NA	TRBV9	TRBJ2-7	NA	CASSVAPGSSYEQYF	TGTGCCAGCAGCGTCGCGCCAGGTAGCTCCTACGAGCAGTACTTC
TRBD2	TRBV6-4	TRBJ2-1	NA	CASSDSTGGSIDEQFF	TGTGCCAGCAGTGACTCGACGGGCGGGAGTATCGATGAGCAGTTCTTC
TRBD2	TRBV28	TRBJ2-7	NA	CASSFFGTSGSKPYEQYF	TGTGCCAGCAGTTTTTTCGGGACTAGCGGGAGCAAACCCTACGAGCAGTACTTC
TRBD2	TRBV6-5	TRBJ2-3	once	CASSLQRGGTDTQYF	TGTGCCAGCAGTTTACAGCGGGGGGGCACAGATACGCAGTATTTT
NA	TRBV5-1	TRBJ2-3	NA	CASSLALRQADTQYF	TGCGCCAGCAGCTTGGCCCTCAGACAGGCAGATACGCAGTATTTT
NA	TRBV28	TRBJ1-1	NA	CASSWGGDPEAFF	TGTGCCAGCAGTTGGGGGGGGGACCCTGAAGCTTTCTTT
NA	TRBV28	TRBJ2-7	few	CASSRGHESSYEQYF	TGTGCCAGCAGCCGCGGACACGAAAGCTCCTACGAGCAGTACTTC
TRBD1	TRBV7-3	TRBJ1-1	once	CASSLVAGGGEAFF	TGTGCCAGCAGCTTAGTGGCAGGGGGCGGTGAAGCTTTCTTT
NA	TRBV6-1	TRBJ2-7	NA	CASRLTQGHSYEQYF	TGTGCCAGCCGTTTAACTCAGGGCCATTCCTACGAGCAGTACTTC
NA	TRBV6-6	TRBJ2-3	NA	CASSYGIGQTDTQYF	TGTGCCAGCAGCTATGGAATCGGTCAGACAGATACGCAGTATTTT
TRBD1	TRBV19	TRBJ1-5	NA	CASSTGTGVFDQPQHF	TGTGCCAGTAGTACGGGGACAGGGGTCTTCGATCAGCCCCAGCATTTT
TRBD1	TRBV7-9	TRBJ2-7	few	CASSGQGDEQYF	TGTGCCAGCAGCGGACAGGGGGACGAGCAGTACTTC
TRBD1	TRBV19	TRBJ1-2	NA	CASSIPTGGWYGYTF	TGTGCCAGTAGTATACCCACAGGGGGCTGGTATGGCTACACCTTC
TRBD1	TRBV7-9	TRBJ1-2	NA	CASSAGTGGPPNYGYTF	TGTGCCAGCAGCGCCGGGACAGGGGGCCCCCCTAACTATGGCTACACCTTC
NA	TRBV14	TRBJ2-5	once	CASSLSPIWETQYF	TGTGCCAGCAGCCTTTCGCCGATTTGGGAGACCCAGTACTTC
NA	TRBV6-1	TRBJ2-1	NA	CASSGTARGSYNEQFF	TGTGCCAGCAGTGGGACTGCTAGAGGGTCCTACAATGAGCAGTTCTTC
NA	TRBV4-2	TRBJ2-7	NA	CASSLASGTEAYEQYF	TGTGCCAGCAGCTTGGCCTCCGGGACCGAAGCCTACGAGCAGTACTTC
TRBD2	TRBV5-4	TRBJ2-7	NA	CASSSGLAGGYEQYF	TGTGCCAGCAGCTCGGGACTAGCGGGGGGGTACGAGCAGTACTTC
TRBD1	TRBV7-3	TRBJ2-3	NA	CASSTGVRGYTDTQYF	TGTGCCAGCAGTACAGGGGTGAGAGGCTACACAGATACGCAGTATTTT
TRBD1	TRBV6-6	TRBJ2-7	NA	CASAINRGLYEQYF	TGTGCCAGCGCAATAAACAGGGGGCTCTACGAGCAGTACTTC
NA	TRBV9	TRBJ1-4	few	CASSVEWGANEKLFF	TGTGCCAGCAGCGTAGAATGGGGAGCTAATGAAAAACTGTTTTTT
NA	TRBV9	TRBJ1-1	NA	CASSVGGLGTEAFF	TGTGCCAGCAGCGTGGGGGGGCTCGGGACTGAAGCTTTCTTT
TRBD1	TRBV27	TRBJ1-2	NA	CASRHPGGEYGYTF	TGTGCCAGCAGACATCCAGGGGGCGAATATGGCTACACCTTC
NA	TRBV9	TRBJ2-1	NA	CASSVYPSSYNEQFF	TGTGCCAGCAGCGTTTACCCCAGCTCCTACAATGAGCAGTTCTTC
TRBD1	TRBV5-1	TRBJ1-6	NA	CASSPDRAFTPLHF	TGCGCCAGCAGCCCGGACAGGGCCTTTACACCCCTCCACTTT
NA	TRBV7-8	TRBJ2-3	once	CASSPAAGRTDTQYF	TGTGCCAGCAGCCCGGCGGCAGGGCGCACAGATACGCAGTATTTT
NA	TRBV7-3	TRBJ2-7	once	CASSPVLLNNRDGAYEQYF	TGTGCCAGCAGCCCCGTACTGCTTAACAACCGGGACGGAGCCTACGAGCAGTACTTC
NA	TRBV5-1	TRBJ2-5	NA	CASSLRGKQETQYF	TGCGCCAGCAGCTTGCGAGGGAAACAAGAGACCCAGTACTTC
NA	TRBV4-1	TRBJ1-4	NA	CASSQAQQGSGEKLFF	TGCGCCAGCAGCCAAGCGCAACAAGGGTCTGGCGAAAAACTGTTTTTT
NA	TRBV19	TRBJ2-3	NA	CASSIGSDRRTDTQYF	TGTGCCAGTAGTATCGGGAGCGACAGGAGGACAGATACGCAGTATTTT
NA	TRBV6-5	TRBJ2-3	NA	CASSNPPGTQYF	TGTGCCAGCAGTAACCCCCCCGGTACGCAGTATTTT
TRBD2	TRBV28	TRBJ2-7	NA	CASTRTSGMGDEQYF	TGTGCCAGTACACGGACTAGCGGGATGGGTGACGAGCAGTACTTC
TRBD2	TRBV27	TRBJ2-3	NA	CASSHGTSGTDTQYF	TGTGCCAGCAGTCACGGGACTAGCGGCACAGATACGCAGTATTTT
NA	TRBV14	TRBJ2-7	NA	CASSASFEQYF	TGTGCCAGCAGCGCTAGCTTCGAGCAGTACTTC
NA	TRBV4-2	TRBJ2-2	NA	CASSQDKDTGELFF	TGTGCCAGCAGCCAAGATAAGGACACCGGGGAGCTGTTTTTT
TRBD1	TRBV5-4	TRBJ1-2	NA	CASSSIPTGGNYGYTF	TGTGCCAGCAGCTCGATACCGACAGGGGGCAACTATGGCTACACCTTC
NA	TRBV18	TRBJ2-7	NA	CASSADLSSYEQYF	TGTGCCAGCTCAGCTGATTTGAGCTCCTACGAGCAGTACTTC
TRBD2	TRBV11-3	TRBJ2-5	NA	CASRARGGETQYF	TGTGCCAGCAGAGCTCGGGGGGGAGAGACCCAGTACTTC
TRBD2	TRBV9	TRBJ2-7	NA	CASSALAGSTYEQYF	TGTGCCAGCAGCGCTCTAGCGGGGTCAACCTACGAGCAGTACTTC
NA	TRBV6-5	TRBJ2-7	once	CASSYGQERTTGQYF	TGTGCCAGCAGTTATGGTCAAGAACGTACTACAGGGCAGTACTTC
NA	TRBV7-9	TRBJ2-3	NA	CASSLDQAADTQYF	TGTGCCAGCAGCTTAGACCAAGCTGCGGATACGCAGTATTTT
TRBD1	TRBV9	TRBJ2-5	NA	CASSVDGTGRETQYF	TGTGCCAGCAGCGTAGATGGGACAGGGCGGGAGACCCAGTACTTC
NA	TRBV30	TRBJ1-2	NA	CAWRGGFETF	TGTGCCTGGAGGGGTGGGTTTGAGACCTTC
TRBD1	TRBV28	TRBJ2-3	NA	CASSSGTGILIPQYF	TGTGCCAGCAGTTCCGGGACAGGAATACTTATACCGCAGTATTTT
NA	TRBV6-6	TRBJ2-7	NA	CASSYGIEQYF	TGTGCCAGCAGTTATGGGATCGAGCAGTACTTC
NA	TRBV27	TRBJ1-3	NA	CASSLSRAGSGETIYF	TGTGCCAGCAGTTTATCCCGCGCAGGCTCTGGAGAGACCATATATTTT
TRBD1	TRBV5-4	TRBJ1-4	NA	CASTPGQGSEKLFF	TGTGCCAGCACCCCGGGACAGGGCTCTGAAAAACTGTTTTTT
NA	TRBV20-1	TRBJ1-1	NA	CSATGPLAFF	TGCAGTGCAACGGGACCCCTGGCTTTCTTT
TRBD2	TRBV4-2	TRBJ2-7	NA	CASSQEVTSGMYEQYF	TGTGCCAGCAGCCAAGAGGTAACTAGCGGGATGTACGAGCAGTACTTC
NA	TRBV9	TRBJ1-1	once	CASSVVRSGGGTEAFF	TGTGCCAGCAGCGTAGTTCGATCCGGAGGTGGCACTGAAGCTTTCTTT